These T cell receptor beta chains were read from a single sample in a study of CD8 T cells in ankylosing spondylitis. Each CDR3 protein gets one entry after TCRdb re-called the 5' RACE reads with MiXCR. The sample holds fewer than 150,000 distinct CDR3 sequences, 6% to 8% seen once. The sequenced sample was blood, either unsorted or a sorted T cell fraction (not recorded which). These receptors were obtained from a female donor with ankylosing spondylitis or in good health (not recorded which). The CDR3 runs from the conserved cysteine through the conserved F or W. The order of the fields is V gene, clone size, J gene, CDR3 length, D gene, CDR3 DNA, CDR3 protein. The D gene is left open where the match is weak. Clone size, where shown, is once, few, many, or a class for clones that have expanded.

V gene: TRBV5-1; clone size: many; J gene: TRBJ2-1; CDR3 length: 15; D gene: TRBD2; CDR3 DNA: TGCGCCAGCAGCGGAGATGGACTAGCGGAAAATGAGCAGTTCTTC; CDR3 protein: CASSGDGLAENEQFF
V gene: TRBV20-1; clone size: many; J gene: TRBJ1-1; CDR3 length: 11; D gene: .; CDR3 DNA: TGCAGTGCTCGGGCTGGGACTGAAGCTTTCTTT; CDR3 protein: CSARAGTEAFF
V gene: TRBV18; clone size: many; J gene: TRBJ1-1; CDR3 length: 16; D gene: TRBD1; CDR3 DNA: TGTGCCAGCTCACCCTTCAGACAGGGGATGAACACTGAAGCTTTCTTT; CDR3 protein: CASSPFRQGMNTEAFF
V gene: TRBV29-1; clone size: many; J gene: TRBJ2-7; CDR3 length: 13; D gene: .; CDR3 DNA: TGCAGCGTTGGTACAGGTCGTTACTACGAGCAGTACTTC; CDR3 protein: CSVGTGRYYEQYF
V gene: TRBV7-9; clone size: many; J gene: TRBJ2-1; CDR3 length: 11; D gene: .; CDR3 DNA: TGTGCCAGCAGCACACTCAATGAGCAGTTCTTC; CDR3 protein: CASSTLNEQFF
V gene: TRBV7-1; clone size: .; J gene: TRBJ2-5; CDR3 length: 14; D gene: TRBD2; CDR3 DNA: TGTGCCAGCAGCTCGACCGGGAGGGAGGAGACCCAGTACTTC; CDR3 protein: CASSSTGREETQYF
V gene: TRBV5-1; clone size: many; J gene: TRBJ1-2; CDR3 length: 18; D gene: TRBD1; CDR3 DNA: TGCGCCAGCAGCACGACCCCCGGTCGAGACAGGGGTAGCTATGGCTACACCTTC; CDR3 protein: CASSTTPGRDRGSYGYTF
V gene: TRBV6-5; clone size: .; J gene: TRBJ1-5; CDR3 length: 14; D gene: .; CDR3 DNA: TGTGCCAGCAGTTACTCGAGAGAACATCAGCCCCAGCATTTT; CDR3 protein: CASSYSREHQPQHF
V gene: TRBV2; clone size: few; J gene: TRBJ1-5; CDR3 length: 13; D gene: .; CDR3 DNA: TGTGCCAGCCATGAGTGGGGAAACCAGCCCCAGCATTTT; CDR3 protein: CASHEWGNQPQHF
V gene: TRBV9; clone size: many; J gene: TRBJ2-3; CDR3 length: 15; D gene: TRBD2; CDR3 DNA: TGTGCCAGCAGCGTAGGGGCGGGGGGAACAGATACGCAGTATTTT; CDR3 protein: CASSVGAGGTDTQYF
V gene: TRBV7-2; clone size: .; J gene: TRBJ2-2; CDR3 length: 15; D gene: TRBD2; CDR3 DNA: TGTGCCAGCAGCTCCGGACTAGCGGGGGGCCGGGAGCTGTTTTTT; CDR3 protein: CASSSGLAGGRELFF
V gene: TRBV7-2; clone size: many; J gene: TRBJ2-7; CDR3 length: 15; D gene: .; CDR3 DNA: TGTGCCAGCAGCTTAAGTTGGCTAGCCTCCTACGAGCAGTACTTC; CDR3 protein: CASSLSWLASYEQYF
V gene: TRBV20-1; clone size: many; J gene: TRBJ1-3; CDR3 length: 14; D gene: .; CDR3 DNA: TGCAGTGCTCCACAACACAGCTCTGGAAACACCATATATTTT; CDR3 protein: CSAPQHSSGNTIYF
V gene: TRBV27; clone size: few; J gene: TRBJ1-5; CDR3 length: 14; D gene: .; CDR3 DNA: TGTGCCAGCAGTTTATCGGGGGCGAGTCAGCCCCAGCATTTT; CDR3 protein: CASSLSGASQPQHF
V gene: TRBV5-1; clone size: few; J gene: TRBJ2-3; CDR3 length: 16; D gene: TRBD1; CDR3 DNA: TGCGCCAGCAGTTCGGGCTTAGGACAGGGAAAAGATACGCAGTATTTT; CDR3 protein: CASSSGLGQGKDTQYF
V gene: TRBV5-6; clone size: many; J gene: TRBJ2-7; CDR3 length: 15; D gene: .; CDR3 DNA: TGTGCCAGCAGCTTGGCGGGGAAGGACCAATACGAGCAGTACTTC; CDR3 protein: CASSLAGKDQYEQYF
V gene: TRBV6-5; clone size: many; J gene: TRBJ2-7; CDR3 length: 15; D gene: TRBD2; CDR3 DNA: TGTGCCAGCAGTTATTACCGGGGGGGAAACTACGAGCAGTACTTC; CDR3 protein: CASSYYRGGNYEQYF
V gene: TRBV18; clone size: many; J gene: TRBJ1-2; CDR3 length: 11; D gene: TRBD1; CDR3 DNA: TGTGCCAGCTCACCTGGACAGGGACACACCTTC; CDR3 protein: CASSPGQGHTF
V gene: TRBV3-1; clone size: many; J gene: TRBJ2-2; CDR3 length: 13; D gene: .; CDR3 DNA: TGTGCCAGCAGCCACCAGGATGGCGGGGAGCTGTTTTTT; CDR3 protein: CASSHQDGGELFF
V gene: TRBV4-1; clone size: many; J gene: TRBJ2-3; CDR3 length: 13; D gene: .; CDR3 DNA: TGCGCCAGCAGCCAGGGTCCGGGAGATACGCAGTATTTT; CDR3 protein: CASSQGPGDTQYF
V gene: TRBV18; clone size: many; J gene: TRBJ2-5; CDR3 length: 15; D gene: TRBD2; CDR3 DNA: TGTGCCAGCTCACCACCTGGGACTAGCGAGGAGACCCAGTACTTC; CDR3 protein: CASSPPGTSEETQYF
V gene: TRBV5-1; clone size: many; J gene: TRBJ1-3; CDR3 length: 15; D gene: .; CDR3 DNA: TGCGCCAGCAGCTTGTCAGGGTCGGAGGGAAACACCATATATTTT; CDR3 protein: CASSLSGSEGNTIYF
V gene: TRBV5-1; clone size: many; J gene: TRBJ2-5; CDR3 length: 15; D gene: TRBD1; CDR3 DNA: TGCGCCAGCGCACGACAGGGGGCAGTTGGGGAGACCCAGTACTTC; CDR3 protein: CASARQGAVGETQYF